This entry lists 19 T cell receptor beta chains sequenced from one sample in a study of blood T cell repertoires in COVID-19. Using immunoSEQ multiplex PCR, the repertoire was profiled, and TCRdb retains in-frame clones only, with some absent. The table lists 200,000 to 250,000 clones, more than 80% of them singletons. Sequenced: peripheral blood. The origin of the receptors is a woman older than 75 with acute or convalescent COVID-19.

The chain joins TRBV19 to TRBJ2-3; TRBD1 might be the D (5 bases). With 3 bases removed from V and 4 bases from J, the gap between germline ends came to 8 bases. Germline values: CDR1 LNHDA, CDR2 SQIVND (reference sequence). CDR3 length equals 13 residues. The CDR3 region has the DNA TGTGCCAGTAGTATTACAGGTCCAGATACGCAGTATTTT. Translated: CASSITGPDTQYF.

The CDR3 DNA reads as TGTGCCAGCAGTGCACAGGGACGGAATGGCTACACCTTC. Its translation is CASSAQGRNGYTF. The rearrangement joins TRBV12-3 or TRBV12-4 to TRBJ1-2; TRBD1 is a possible D gene (6 bases). The CDR3 is 13 residues long. The V end was cut by 5 bases, the J end by 6 bases, with 13 bases between.

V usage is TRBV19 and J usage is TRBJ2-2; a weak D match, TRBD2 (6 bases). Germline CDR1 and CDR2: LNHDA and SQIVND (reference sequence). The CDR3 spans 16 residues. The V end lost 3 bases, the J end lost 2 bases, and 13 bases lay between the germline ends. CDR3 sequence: CASSMFGGTNTGELFF. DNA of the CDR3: TGTGCCAGTAGTATGTTTGGGGGGACTAACACCGGGGAGCTGTTTTTT.

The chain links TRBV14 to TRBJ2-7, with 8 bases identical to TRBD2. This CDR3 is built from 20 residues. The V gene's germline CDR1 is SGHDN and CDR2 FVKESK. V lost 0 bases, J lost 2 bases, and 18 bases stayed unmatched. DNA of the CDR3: TGTGCCAGCAGCCAAGAAAGGTCCGGGACTAGTCCTGGCGTTCCCTACGAGCAGTACTTC. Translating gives CASSQERSGTSPGVPYEQYF.

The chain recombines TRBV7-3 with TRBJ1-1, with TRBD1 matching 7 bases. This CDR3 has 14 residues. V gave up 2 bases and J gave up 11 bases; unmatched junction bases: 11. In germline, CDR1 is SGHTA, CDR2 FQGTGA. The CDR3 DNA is TGTGCCAGCAGCTTAGGAGGAACAGGGGCCGCGGCTTTCTTT. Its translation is CASSLGGTGAAAFF.

CDR3 loop: CASSLDGVGRPLHF. CDR3 nucleotides: TGTGCCAGCAGCTTAGATGGGGTAGGGAGACCCCTCCACTTT. This rearrangement joins TRBV11-3 to TRBJ1-6; D gene uncertain. CDR3 length: 14 residues. Trimming took 0 bases from V and 12 from J, leaving 12 bases between them. Germline V gene lookup returns CDR1 SGHNT and CDR2 YENEEA.

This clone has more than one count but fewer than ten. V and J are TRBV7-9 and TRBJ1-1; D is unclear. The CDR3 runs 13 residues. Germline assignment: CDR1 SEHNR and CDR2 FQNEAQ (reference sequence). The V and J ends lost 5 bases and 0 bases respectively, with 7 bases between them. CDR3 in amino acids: CASSPQMNTEAFF. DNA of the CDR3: TGTGCCAGCAGCCCCCAGATGAACACTGAAGCTTTCTTT.

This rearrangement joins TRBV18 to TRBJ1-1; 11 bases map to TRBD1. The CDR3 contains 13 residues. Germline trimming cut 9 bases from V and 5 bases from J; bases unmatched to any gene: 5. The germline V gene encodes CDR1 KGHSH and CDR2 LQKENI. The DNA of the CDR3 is TGTGCCAGTTTCCGGGACAGGGGGACTGAAGCTTTCTTT. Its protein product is CASFRDRGTEAFF.

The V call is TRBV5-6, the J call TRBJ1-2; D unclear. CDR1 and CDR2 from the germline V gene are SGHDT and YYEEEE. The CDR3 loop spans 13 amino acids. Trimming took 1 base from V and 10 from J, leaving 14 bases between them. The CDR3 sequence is CASSLLRVDTYTF. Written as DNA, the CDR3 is TGTGCCAGCAGCTTGCTTCGCGTCGATACCTACACCTTC.

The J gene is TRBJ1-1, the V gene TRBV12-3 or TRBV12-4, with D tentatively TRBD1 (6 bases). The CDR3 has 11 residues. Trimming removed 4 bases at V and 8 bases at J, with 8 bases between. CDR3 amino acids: CASSYTGEAFF. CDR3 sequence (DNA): TGTGCCAGCAGTTATACAGGGGAAGCTTTCTTT.

In DNA form, the CDR3 reads TGTGCCTGGAGTTCACCGGGAGTTTTTTATAGCAATCAGCCCCAGCATTTT. Amino acids: CAWSSPGVFYSNQPQHF. V is TRBV30 and J is TRBJ1-5; D is undetermined. The CDR3 consists of 17 residues. Per the germline V gene, CDR1 is GTSNPN and CDR2 is SVGIG (reference sequence). V shed 2 bases and J shed 0 bases, with 17 bases lying between them.

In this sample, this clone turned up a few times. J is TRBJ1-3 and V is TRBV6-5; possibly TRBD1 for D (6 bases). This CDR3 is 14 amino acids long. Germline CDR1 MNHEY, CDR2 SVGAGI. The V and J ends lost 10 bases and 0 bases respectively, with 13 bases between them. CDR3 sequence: CATGRGNSGNTIYF. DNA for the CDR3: TGTGCCACCGGCAGGGGAAACTCTGGAAACACCATATATTTT.

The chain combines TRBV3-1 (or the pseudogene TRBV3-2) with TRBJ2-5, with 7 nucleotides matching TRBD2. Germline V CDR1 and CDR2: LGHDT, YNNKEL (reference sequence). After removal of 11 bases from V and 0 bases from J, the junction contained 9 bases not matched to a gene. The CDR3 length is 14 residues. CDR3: CAERGSPYQETQYF. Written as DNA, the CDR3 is TGTGCCGAGCGGGGCAGCCCGTACCAAGAGACCCAGTACTTC.

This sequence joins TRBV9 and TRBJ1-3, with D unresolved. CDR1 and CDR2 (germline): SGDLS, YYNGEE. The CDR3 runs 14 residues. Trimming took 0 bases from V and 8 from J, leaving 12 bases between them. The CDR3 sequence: CASSVEGGRDTIYF. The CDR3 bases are TGTGCCAGCAGCGTAGAGGGCGGGCGGGACACCATATATTTT.

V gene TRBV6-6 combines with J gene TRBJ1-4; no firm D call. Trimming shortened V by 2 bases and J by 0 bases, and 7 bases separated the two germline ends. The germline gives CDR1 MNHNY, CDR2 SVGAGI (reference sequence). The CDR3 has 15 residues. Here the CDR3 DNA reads TGTGCCAGCAGTTACGGTCAGTCAACTAATGAAAAACTGTTTTTT. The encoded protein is CASSYGQSTNEKLFF.

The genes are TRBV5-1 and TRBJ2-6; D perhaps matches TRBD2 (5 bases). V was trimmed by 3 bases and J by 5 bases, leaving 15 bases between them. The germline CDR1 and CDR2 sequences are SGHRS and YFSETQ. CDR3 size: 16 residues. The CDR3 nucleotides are TGCGCCAGCAGCTCGGACTGGGGATTAAGGGCCAACGTCCTGACTTTC. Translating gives CASSSDWGLRANVLTF.

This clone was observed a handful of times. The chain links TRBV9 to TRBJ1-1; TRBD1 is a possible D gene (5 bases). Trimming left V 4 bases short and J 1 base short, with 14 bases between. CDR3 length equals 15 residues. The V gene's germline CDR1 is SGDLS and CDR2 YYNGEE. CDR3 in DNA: TGTGCCAGCAGCCCGCAGGGATTATCGAACACTGAAGCTTTCTTT. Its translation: CASSPQGLSNTEAFF. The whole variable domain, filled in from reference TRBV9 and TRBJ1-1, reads DSGVTQTPKHLITATGQRVTLRCSPRSGDLSVYWYQQSLDQGLQFLIQYYNGEERAKGNILERFSAQQFPDLHSELNLSSLELGDSALYFCASSPQGLSNTEAFFGQGTRLTVV.

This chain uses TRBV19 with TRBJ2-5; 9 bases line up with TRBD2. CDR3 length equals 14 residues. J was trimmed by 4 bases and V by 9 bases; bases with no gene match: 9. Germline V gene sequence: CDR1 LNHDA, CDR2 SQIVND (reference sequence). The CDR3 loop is CASRGGRARETQYF. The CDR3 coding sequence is TGTGCCAGCCGGGGCGGGAGGGCCCGAGAGACCCAGTACTTC.

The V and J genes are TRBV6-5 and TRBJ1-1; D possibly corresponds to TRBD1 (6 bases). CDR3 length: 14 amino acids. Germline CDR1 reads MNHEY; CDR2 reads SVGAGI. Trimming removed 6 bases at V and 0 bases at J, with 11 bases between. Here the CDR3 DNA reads TGTGCCAGCAGCCTAGAGGGGGTGAACACTGAAGCTTTCTTT. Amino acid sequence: CASSLEGVNTEAFF.